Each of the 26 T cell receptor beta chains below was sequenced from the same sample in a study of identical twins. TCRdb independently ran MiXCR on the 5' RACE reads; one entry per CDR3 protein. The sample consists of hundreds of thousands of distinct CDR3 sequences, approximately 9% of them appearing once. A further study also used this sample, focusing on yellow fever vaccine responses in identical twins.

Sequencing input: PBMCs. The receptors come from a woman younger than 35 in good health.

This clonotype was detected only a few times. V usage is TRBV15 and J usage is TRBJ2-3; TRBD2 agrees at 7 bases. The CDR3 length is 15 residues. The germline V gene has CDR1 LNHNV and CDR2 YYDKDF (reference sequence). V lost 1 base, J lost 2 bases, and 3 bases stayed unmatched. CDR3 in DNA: TGTGCCACCAGCAGAGCGGGGGGATCCACAGATACGCAGTATTTT. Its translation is CATSRAGGSTDTQYF.

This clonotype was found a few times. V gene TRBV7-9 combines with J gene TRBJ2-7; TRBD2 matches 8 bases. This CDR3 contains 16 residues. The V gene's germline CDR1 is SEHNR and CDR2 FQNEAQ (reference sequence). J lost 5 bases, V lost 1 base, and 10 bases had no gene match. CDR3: CASSLGPGLGHDEQYF. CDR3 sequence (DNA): TGTGCCAGCAGCTTAGGTCCGGGACTAGGTCATGACGAGCAGTACTTC.

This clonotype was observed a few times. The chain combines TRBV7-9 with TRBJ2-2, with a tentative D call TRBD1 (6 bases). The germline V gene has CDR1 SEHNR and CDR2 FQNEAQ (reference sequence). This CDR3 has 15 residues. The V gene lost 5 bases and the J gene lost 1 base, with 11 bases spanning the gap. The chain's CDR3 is CASSTRTVNTGELFF. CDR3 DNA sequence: TGTGCCAGCAGCACCCGGACAGTGAACACCGGGGAGCTGTTTTTT.

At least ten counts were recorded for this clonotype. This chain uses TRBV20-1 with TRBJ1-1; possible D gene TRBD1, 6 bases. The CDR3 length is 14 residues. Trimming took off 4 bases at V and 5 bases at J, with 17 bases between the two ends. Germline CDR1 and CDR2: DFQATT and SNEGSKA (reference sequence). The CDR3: CSAIEQGEGTEAFF. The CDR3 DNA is TGCAGTGCTATTGAACAGGGAGAAGGGACTGAAGCTTTCTTT.

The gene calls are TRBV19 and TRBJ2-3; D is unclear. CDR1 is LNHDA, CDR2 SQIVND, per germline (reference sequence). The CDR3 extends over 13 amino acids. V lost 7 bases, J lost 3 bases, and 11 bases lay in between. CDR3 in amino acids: CASTAFGTDTQYF. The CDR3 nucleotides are TGTGCCAGTACGGCCTTTGGGACAGATACGCAGTATTTT.

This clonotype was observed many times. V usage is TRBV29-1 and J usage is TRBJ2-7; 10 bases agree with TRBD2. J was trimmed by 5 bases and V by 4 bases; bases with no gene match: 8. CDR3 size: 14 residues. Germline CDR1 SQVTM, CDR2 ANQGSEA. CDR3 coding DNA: TGCAGCGTTGTAGGGCTAGCGGGAGAACACGAGCAGTACTTC. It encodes CSVVGLAGEHEQYF.

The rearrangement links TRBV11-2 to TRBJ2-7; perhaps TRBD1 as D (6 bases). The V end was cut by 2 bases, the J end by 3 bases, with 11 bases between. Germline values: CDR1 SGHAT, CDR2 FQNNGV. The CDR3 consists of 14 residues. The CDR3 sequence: CASSLSGDNYEQYF. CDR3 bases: TGTGCCAGCAGCTTATCAGGGGACAACTACGAGCAGTACTTC.

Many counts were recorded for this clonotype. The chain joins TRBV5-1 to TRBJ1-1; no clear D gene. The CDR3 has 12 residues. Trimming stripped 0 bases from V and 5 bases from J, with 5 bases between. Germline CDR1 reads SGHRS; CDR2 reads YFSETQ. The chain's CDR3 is CASSLDLTEAFF. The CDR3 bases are TGCGCCAGCAGCTTGGACCTAACTGAAGCTTTCTTT. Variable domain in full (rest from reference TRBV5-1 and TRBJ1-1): KAGVTQTPRYLIKTRGQQVTLSCSPISGHRSVSWYQQTPGQGLQFLFEYFSETQRNKGNFPGRFSGRQFSNSRSEMNVSTLELGDSALYLCASSLDLTEAFFGQGTRLTVV.

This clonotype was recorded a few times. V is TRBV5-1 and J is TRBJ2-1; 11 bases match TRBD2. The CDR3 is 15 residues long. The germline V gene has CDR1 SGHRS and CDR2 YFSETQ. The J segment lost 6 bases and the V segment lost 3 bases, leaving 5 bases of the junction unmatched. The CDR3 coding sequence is TGCGCCAGCAGCTCGACTAGCGGGATACTCAATGAGCAGTTCTTC. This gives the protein CASSSTSGILNEQFF.

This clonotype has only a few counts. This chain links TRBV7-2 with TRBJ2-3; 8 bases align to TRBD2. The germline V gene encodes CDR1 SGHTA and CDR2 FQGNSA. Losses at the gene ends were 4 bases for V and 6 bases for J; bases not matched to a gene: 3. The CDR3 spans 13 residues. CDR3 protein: CASSSTSGDTQYF. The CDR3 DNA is TGTGCCAGCAGCTCTACTAGCGGTGATACGCAGTATTTT.

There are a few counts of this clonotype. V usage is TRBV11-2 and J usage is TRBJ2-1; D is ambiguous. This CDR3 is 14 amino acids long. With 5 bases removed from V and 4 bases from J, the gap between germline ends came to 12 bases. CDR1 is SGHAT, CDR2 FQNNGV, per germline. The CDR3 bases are TGTGCCAGCAGCGAGCGTGTACAGTACAATGAGCAGTTCTTC. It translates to CASSERVQYNEQFF.

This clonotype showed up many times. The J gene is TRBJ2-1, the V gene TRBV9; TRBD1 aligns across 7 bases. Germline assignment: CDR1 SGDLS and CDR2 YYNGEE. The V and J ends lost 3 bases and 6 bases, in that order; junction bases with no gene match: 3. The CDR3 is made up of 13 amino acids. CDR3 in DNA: TGTGCCAGCAGCGAGGGGGCCCGCAATGAGCAGTTCTTC. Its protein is CASSEGARNEQFF.

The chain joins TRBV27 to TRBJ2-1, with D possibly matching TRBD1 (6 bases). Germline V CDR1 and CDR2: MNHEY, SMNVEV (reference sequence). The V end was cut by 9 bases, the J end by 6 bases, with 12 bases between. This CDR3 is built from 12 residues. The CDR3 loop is CASHTGINEQFF. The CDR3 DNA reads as TGTGCCAGTCATACAGGGATCAATGAGCAGTTCTTC.

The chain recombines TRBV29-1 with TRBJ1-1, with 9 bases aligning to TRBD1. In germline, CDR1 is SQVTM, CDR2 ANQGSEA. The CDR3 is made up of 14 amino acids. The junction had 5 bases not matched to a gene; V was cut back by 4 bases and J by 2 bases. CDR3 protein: CSVASGQGNTEAFF. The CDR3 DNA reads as TGCAGCGTTGCTTCGGGACAGGGTAACACTGAAGCTTTCTTT.

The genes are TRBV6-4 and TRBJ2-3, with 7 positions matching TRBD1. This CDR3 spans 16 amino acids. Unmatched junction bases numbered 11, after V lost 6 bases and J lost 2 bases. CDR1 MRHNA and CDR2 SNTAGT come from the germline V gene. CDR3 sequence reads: CASSPVGQRHTDTQYF. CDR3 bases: TGTGCCAGCAGCCCCGTGGGACAGAGACACACAGATACGCAGTATTTT.

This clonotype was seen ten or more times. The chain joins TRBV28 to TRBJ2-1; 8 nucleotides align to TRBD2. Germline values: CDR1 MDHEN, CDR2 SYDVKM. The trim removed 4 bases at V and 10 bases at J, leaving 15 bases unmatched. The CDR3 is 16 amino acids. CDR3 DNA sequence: TGTGCCAGCAGTTCCCACTTGGGACTAGGTGCCAGGGAGCAGTTCTTC. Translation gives CASSSHLGLGAREQFF.

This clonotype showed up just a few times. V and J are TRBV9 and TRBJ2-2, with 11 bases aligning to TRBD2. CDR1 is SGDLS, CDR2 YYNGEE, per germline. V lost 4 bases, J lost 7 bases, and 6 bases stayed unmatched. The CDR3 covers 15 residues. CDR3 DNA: TGTGCCAGCAGCATCCAGACTAGCGGGGACGGGGAGCTGTTTTTT. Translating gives CASSIQTSGDGELFF. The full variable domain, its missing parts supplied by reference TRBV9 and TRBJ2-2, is DSGVTQTPKHLITATGQRVTLRCSPRSGDLSVYWYQQSLDQGLQFLIQYYNGEERAKGNILERFSAQQFPDLHSELNLSSLELGDSALYFCASSIQTSGDGELFFGEGSRLTVL.

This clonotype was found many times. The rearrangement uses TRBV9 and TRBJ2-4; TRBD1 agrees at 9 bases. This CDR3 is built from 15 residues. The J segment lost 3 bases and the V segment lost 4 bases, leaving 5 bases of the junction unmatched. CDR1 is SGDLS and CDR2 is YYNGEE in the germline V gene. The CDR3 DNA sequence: TGTGCCAGCAGCAAGGGACAGGGAGGCAAAAACATTCAGTACTTC. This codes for CASSKGQGGKNIQYF.

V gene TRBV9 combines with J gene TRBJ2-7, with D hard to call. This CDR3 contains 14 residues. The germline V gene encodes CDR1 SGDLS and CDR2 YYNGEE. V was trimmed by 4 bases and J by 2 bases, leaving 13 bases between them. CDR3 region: CASSRDPMPYEQYF. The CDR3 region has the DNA TGTGCCAGCAGCCGAGACCCCATGCCCTACGAGCAGTACTTC.

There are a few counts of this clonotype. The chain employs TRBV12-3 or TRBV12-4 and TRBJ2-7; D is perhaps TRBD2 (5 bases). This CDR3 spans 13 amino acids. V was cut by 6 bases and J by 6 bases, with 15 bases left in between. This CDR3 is CASSRGPWVEQYF. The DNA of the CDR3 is TGTGCCAGCAGCAGAGGGCCCTGGGTCGAGCAGTACTTC.

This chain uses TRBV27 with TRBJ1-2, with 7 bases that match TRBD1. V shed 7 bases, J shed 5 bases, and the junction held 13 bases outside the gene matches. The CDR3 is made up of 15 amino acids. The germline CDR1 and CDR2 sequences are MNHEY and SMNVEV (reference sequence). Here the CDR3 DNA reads TGTGCCAGCAAGGCCTTAGGGACAGCGGCATATGGCTACACCTTC. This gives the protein CASKALGTAAYGYTF.

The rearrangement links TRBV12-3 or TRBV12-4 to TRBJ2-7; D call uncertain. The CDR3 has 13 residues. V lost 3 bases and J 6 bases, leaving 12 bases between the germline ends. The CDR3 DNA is TGTGCCAGCAGTTTGGACGGGCTTTCCGAGCAGTACTTC. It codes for CASSLDGLSEQYF.

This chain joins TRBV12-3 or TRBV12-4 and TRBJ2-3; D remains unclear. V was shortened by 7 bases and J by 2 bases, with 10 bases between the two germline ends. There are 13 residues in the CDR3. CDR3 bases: TGTGCCAGCATTACGGCGATCACAGATACGCAGTATTTT. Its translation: CASITAITDTQYF.

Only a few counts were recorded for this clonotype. CDR3 in amino acids: CASSFRRAKNIQYF. The DNA of the CDR3 is TGTGCCAGCAGTTTTAGACGGGCCAAAAACATTCAGTACTTC. The chain couples TRBV28 to TRBJ2-4, with no clear D. The CDR3 extends over 14 amino acids. The germline V gene has CDR1 MDHEN and CDR2 SYDVKM. The V end was cut by 3 bases, the J end by 1 base, with 7 bases between.

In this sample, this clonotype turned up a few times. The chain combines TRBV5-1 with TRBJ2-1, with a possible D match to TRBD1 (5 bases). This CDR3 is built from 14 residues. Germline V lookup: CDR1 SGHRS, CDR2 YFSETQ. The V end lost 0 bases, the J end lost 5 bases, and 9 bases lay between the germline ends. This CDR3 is CASSLAQDHNEQFF. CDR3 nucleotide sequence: TGCGCCAGCAGCTTGGCACAGGACCACAATGAGCAGTTCTTC.

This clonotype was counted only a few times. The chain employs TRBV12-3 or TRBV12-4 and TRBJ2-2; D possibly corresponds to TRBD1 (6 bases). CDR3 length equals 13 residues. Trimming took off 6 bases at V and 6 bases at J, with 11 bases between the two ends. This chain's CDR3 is CASSETGPGELFF. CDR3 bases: TGTGCCAGCAGCGAAACAGGGCCCGGGGAGCTGTTTTTT.